A single sample is the source of the 14 T cell receptor beta chains below, sequenced in a study of blood T cell repertoires in COVID-19. Sequencing used immunoSEQ multiplex PCR; TCRdb keeps in-frame clones, though not all of them. The data show some 180,000 clones, about four fifths seen once. Sequenced: peripheral blood. The receptors come from a woman aged 40-49 years with COVID-19, enrolled during active disease.

This clone occurred once. The rearrangement links TRBV4-1 to TRBJ1-1; maybe TRBD1 (6 bases). V was trimmed by 0 bases and J by 1 base, leaving 15 bases between them. This CDR3 contains 17 residues. Germline V gene lookup returns CDR1 MGHRA and CDR2 YSYEKL. The CDR3 DNA is TGCGCCAGCAGCCAAGACGGGGGGCGGCCCGGGAACACTGAAGCTTTCTTT. It codes for CASSQDGGRPGNTEAFF.

The chain combines TRBV4-1 with TRBJ2-1; no firm D call. Deletions cut 1 base from V and 1 base from J, with 14 bases between. The CDR3 extends over 17 amino acids. Germline CDR1 and CDR2: MGHRA and YSYEKL. CDR3 DNA: TGCGCCAGCAGCCAAGGAGTGGGCAGACAATCCTACAATGAGCAGTTCTTC. Translation: CASSQGVGRQSYNEQFF.

A single count supports this clone. V usage is TRBV6-4 and J usage is TRBJ1-2, with TRBD1 matching over 9 bases. The CDR3 runs 14 residues. V lost 5 bases to trimming and J lost 2 bases; unmatched junction nucleotides: 3. Looked up from germline, CDR1 is MRHNA and CDR2 is SNTAGT. This CDR3 is CASSPGQGNYGYTF. In DNA form, the CDR3 reads TGTGCCAGCAGTCCTGGACAGGGGAACTATGGCTACACCTTC.

The chain recombines TRBV5-1 with TRBJ2-5, with a possible D match to TRBD2 (6 bases). Germline CDR1 and CDR2: SGHRS and YFSETQ. The germline V and J ends were trimmed by 5 bases and 6 bases, with 17 bases remaining between them. The CDR3 runs to 14 residues. The DNA of the CDR3 is TGCGCCAGCAGTTGGTGGGAGGATTCGAAGACCCAGTACTTC. Encoded protein: CASSWWEDSKTQYF.

This clone has a handful of counts. The V and J genes are TRBV11-2 and TRBJ2-2; D remains unclear. With 1 base removed from V and 4 bases from J, the gap between germline ends came to 7 bases. Germline assignment: CDR1 SGHAT and CDR2 FQNNGV. The CDR3 extends over 14 amino acids. The CDR3 DNA follows: TGTGCCAGCAGCTTAGGACTGGTCACCGGGGAGCTGTTTTTT. Its translation is CASSLGLVTGELFF.

This clone came up a few times. The chain has TRBV3-1 (or the pseudogene TRBV3-2) and TRBJ2-1; TRBD1 matches at 8 bases. The CDR3 sequence is 15 residues long. After removal of 4 bases from V and 0 bases from J, the junction contained 2 bases not matched to a gene. Germline lookup yields CDR1 LGHDT and CDR2 YNNKEL (reference sequence). CDR3 nucleotide sequence: TGTGCCAGCAGCCTAGACAGGGGCTCCTACAATGAGCAGTTCTTC. Amino acids: CASSLDRGSYNEQFF.

The rearrangement uses TRBV11-2 and TRBJ1-1; D call uncertain. CDR1 and CDR2 (germline): SGHAT, FQNNGV. This CDR3 is built from 13 residues. V lost 5 bases and J lost 10, with 17 bases in between. The CDR3 DNA sequence: TGTGCCAGCAGCCTTGAAGCCGGTCGGGGAGCTTTCTTT. Amino acid sequence: CASSLEAGRGAFF.

This clone has only a few counts. The J gene is TRBJ2-7, the V gene TRBV27; tentative D call: TRBD2 (6 bases). Trimming left V 4 bases short and J 4 bases short, with 8 bases between. The CDR3 is made up of 12 amino acids. Germline V CDR1 and CDR2: MNHEY, SMNVEV (reference sequence). The chain's CDR3 is CASSSEGYEQYF. CDR3 bases: TGTGCCAGCAGTTCGGAGGGATACGAGCAGTACTTC.

The V gene is TRBV5-4, the J gene TRBJ1-4; D unclear. Germline CDR1 SGHNT, CDR2 YYREEE (reference sequence). The CDR3 is 13 residues long. Trimming pared 1 base from V and 7 bases from J, leaving 8 bases between. As DNA, the CDR3 is TGTGCCAGCAGCTTGATGCCGGGTGAAAAACTGTTTTTT. Its protein is CASSLMPGEKLFF. The entire variable domain, with the rest obtained from reference TRBV5-4 and TRBJ1-4, is as follows: ETGVTQSPTHLIKTRGQQVTLRCSSQSGHNTVSWYQQALGQGPQFIFQYYREEENGRGNFPPRFSGLQFPNYSSELNVNALELDDSALYLCASSLMPGEKLFFGSGTQLSVL.

The chain carries TRBV5-1 and TRBJ2-1, with TRBD2 matching 11 bases. The CDR3 length is 15 residues. Per the germline V gene, CDR1 is SGHRS and CDR2 is YFSETQ. J lost 3 bases, V lost 5 bases, and 4 bases had no gene match. The CDR3, as DNA: TGCGCCAGCAGAGATCTAGCGGGGGGCTACAATGAGCAGTTCTTC. It codes for CASRDLAGGYNEQFF.

This sequence joins TRBV6-1 and TRBJ2-2; 7 bases map to TRBD2. The CDR3 has 15 residues. V shed 2 bases and J 3 bases; nucleotides not matched to a gene: 3. Germline CDR1 MNHNS, CDR2 SASEGT. CDR3 DNA sequence: TGTGCCAGCAGTGAAACGGGAGGAGACACCGGGGAGCTGTTTTTT. Translating it yields CASSETGGDTGELFF.

The chain combines TRBV5-1 with TRBJ2-3, with 11 bases identical to TRBD2. Per germline, CDR1 SGHRS and CDR2 YFSETQ. The CDR3 extends over 15 amino acids. Trimming took 0 bases from V and 7 from J; bases not matched to a gene: 4. CDR3 region: CASSLVAGGPNTQYF. The CDR3, as DNA: TGCGCCAGCAGCTTGGTAGCGGGAGGGCCGAATACGCAGTATTTT.

This chain connects TRBV5-6 to TRBJ1-5, with D unclear. The CDR3 runs to 14 residues. Per germline, CDR1 SGHDT and CDR2 YYEEEE. The V end was cut by 1 base, the J end by 1 base, with 6 bases between. CDR3: CASSLFRSNQPQHF. For the CDR3, the DNA is TGTGCCAGCAGCTTGTTCCGGAGCAATCAGCCCCAGCATTTT.

This clone came up a few times. The rearrangement links TRBV10-1 to TRBJ1-6; TRBD1 is a possible D gene (5 bases). CDR3 length equals 14 residues. Germline CDR1 is WNHNN and CDR2 is SYGVQD (reference sequence). The V gene lost 5 bases and the J gene lost 6 bases, with 11 bases spanning the gap. Here the CDR3 reads CASSSGSGNSPLHF. The CDR3 DNA follows: TGCGCCAGCAGTTCAGGGTCGGGTAATTCACCCCTCCACTTT.